This TCR beta chain was recovered during a study of cytomegalovirus exposure and HLA in healthy donors. Study at large: The 120 million or so unique TCR beta sequences, from about 170 million T cells, were found by an earlier analysis.

The CDR3 has 15 amino acids. Deletions cut 0 bases from V and 1 base from J, with 10 bases between. The germline V gene encodes CDR1 SGHNT and CDR2 YYREEE (reference sequence). PCR used 60 Vbeta primers and 13 Jbeta primers. The data were produced by immunoSEQ multiplex PCR, yet TCRdb's version contains in-frame clones alone and is incomplete. Here the sample spans 150,000 to 200,000 clones, 65% to 90% being singletons. The clonotype originates from a human donor in good health. Sequenced material: PBMCs. The chain links TRBV5-4 to TRBJ2-5; D perhaps matches TRBD2 (7 bases). The CDR3 protein is CASSLAGGPQETQYF. The CDR3 nucleotides read TGTGCCAGCAGCTTGGCCGGGGGGCCCCAAGAGACCCAGTACTTC.